This TCR beta chain came from a study of T cell responses to AZD1222 COVID-19 vaccine. Study-wide points: Reportedly, nearly half the spike-specific TCRs target unmutated variant regions. The breadth and depth of Spike-specific TCRs increased once two AZD1222 doses had been given.

Turning to this clone: Its specificity is not known.

Data came from immunoSEQ multiplex PCR; TCRdb stores just in-frame clones and leaves some out. Among about 130,000 clones listed, about 85% were seen once. The germline V and J ends were trimmed by 2 bases and 7 bases, with 24 bases remaining between them. This CDR3 region has 18 residues. Germline V lookup: CDR1 MDHEN, CDR2 SYDVKM. The sequence derives from an adult in good health. Sequencing used peripheral blood, obtained on day 0 of AZD1222 vaccination. The rearrangement links TRBV28 to TRBJ1-5; D not certain. CDR3 amino acids: CASSLTPPMRVGHQPQHF. The CDR3 nucleotides are TGTGCCAGCAGTTTAACACCCCCCATGCGGGTCGGGCACCAGCCCCAGCATTTT.